The 28 T cell receptor beta chains listed next were all sequenced from one sample in a study of blood T cell repertoires in COVID-19 (dated by TCRdb to 2019 to 2021). The method was the immunoSEQ multiplex PCR assay. TCRdb provides this immuneACCESS table in a form limited to in-frame rearrangements. Some clones are lacking; in checked studies, under half of them reflect an unresolved V gene, and why the rest are absent is not known. Here the sample has 190,000 or so clones; about 83% occur a single time. The ten most abundant clones make up roughly 0.85% of the sample. The specimen was peripheral blood. Receptors were obtained from a woman aged 18-29 years who had recovered from COVID-19.

This chain uses TRBV4-3 with TRBJ2-1; TRBD2 matches at 9 bases. The V gene end was trimmed by 4 bases and the J gene end by 5 bases; junction bases not matched to a gene: 6. The CDR3 covers 15 residues. Germline CDR1 reads LGHNA; CDR2 reads YSLEER. The CDR3 DNA follows: TGCGCCAGCAGCCTAGCGGGGGCCACACACAATGAGCAGTTCTTC. Its translation: CASSLAGATHNEQFF.

This clone showed up just a few times. The chain links TRBV7-3 to TRBJ2-1; the D gene is possibly TRBD2 (5 bases). Germline CDR1 SGHTA, CDR2 FQGTGA. Trimming removed 4 bases at V and 4 bases at J, with 11 bases between. The length of the CDR3 is 14 residues. This CDR3 is CASSSSSRYNEQFF. The DNA for the CDR3 is TGTGCCAGCAGCTCGTCTAGCAGATACAATGAGCAGTTCTTC.

The V gene is TRBV7-9, the J gene TRBJ2-7, with 12 bases fitting TRBD1. The CDR3 is 13 residues long. Per the germline V gene, CDR1 is SEHNR and CDR2 is FQNEAQ (reference sequence). The junction had 5 bases not matched to a gene; V was cut back by 6 bases and J by 8 bases. The CDR3 sequence: CASRKGTGGKQYV. DNA for the CDR3: TGTGCCAGCAGAAAGGGGACAGGGGGCAAGCAGTACGTC.

The V gene is TRBV7-7, the J gene TRBJ2-5; 7 nucleotides agree with TRBD1. The CDR3 runs 13 residues. CDR1 and CDR2 (germline): SSHAT, FNYEAQ (reference sequence). The V gene end was trimmed by 5 bases and the J gene end by 6 bases; junction bases not matched to a gene: 6. CDR3 in amino acids: CASSLDRAQTQYF. Written as DNA, the CDR3 is TGTGCCAGCAGCCTAGACAGGGCGCAGACCCAGTACTTC.

This chain uses TRBV15 with TRBJ1-2; D may be TRBD1 (5 bases). The CDR3 spans 13 residues. V lost 3 bases to trimming and J lost 8 bases, with 13 bases between them. Germline V gives CDR1 LNHNV, CDR2 YYDKDF (reference sequence). The CDR3 loop is CATSRQGDRGYTF. CDR3 bases: TGTGCCACCAGCAGGCAAGGGGATCGGGGCTACACCTTC.

The rearrangement links TRBV7-2 to TRBJ1-1; D perhaps matches TRBD1 (6 bases). CDR1 and CDR2 (germline): SGHTA, FQGNSA. Trimming took off 2 bases at V and 4 bases at J, with 14 bases between the two ends. The CDR3 extends over 15 amino acids. The CDR3 loop reads CASSLLGAYSTEAFF. The CDR3, as DNA: TGTGCCAGCAGCTTATTGGGGGCATATAGCACTGAAGCTTTCTTT.

The V gene is TRBV3-1 (or the pseudogene TRBV3-2), the J gene TRBJ2-2, with D possibly matching TRBD2 (5 bases). The germline V and J ends were trimmed by 0 bases and 7 bases, with 6 bases remaining between them. The CDR3 covers 13 residues. Germline CDR1 is LGHDT and CDR2 is YNNKEL (reference sequence). The CDR3 loop reads CASSQDRGGELFF. The DNA for the CDR3 is TGTGCCAGCAGCCAAGATCGGGGCGGGGAGCTGTTTTTT.

This clone occurred a few times. This chain connects TRBV27 to TRBJ2-1; possibly TRBD1 for D (6 bases). CDR3 size: 12 residues. Germline CDR1 is MNHEY and CDR2 is SMNVEV (reference sequence). The V end lost 10 bases, the J end lost 10 bases, and 17 bases lay between the germline ends. The CDR3 reads CATGQWQREQFF. The CDR3 DNA sequence: TGTGCCACTGGACAGTGGCAGCGGGAGCAGTTCTTC.

The chain combines TRBV6-5 with TRBJ2-1; the D gene is possibly TRBD2 (6 bases). The ends were cut back, 7 bases at V and 7 bases at J, with 20 bases in the middle. The CDR3 covers 15 residues. The germline V gene has CDR1 MNHEY and CDR2 SVGAGI. CDR3 DNA sequence: TGTGCCAGCACAGAATTGGCGGGGCGCCTAAATGAGCAGTTCTTC. As protein: CASTELAGRLNEQFF.

The chain is built from TRBV10-2 and TRBJ2-7; 8 bases are shared with TRBD2. The CDR3 loop spans 15 amino acids. V trimming: 3 bases; J trimming: 3 bases; junction bases outside the gene matches: 7. CDR1 and CDR2 (germline): WSHSY, SAAADI. The CDR3 DNA follows: TGCGCCAGCAGTGATGGCGGGAGGACGGACTACGAGCAGTACTTC. Protein sequence: CASSDGGRTDYEQYF.

V and J are TRBV5-4 and TRBJ1-4; 7 nucleotides line up with TRBD1. CDR3 length: 15 residues. Germline loops: CDR1 SGHNT, CDR2 YYREEE (reference sequence). V lost 4 bases and J lost 8; bases outside the gene matches: 11. CDR3 bases: TGTGCCAGCAGCCCCCCCCGGGACAGTAGCGAAAAACTGTTTTTT. Translated: CASSPPRDSSEKLFF.

The rearrangement links TRBV18 to TRBJ1-1, with TRBD1 matching 9 bases. J was trimmed by 4 bases and V by 4 bases; bases with no gene match: 7. From germline, CDR1 is KGHSH and CDR2 LQKENI. The CDR3 has 15 residues. CDR3 loop: CASSRDRVALTEAFF. The CDR3 region has the DNA TGTGCCAGCTCACGGGACAGGGTTGCTCTCACTGAAGCTTTCTTT.

This clone is a singleton in its sample. J is TRBJ2-3 and V is TRBV15; 9 bases line up with TRBD2. Losses at the gene ends were 4 bases for V and 1 base for J; bases not matched to a gene: 3. CDR3 length: 15 residues. Germline V CDR1 and CDR2: LNHNV, YYDKDF (reference sequence). CDR3 sequence (DNA): TGTGCCACCAGCAAAAGGACTAGCGGCACAGATACGCAGTATTTT. Its protein product is CATSKRTSGTDTQYF. The full variable domain, rest sourced from reference TRBV15 and TRBJ2-3, is DAMVIQNPRYQVTQFGKPVTLSCSQTLNHNVMYWYQQKSSQAPKLLFHYYDKDFNNEADTPDNFQSRRPNTSFCFLDIRSPGLGDTAMYLCATSKRTSGTDTQYFGPGTRLTVL.

This clone was seen a few times. CDR3 DNA sequence: TGTGCCAGCAGTTTTCCGGGCTCCTACGAGCAGTACTTC. Amino acid sequence: CASSFPGSYEQYF. The V call is TRBV27, the J call TRBJ2-7; D uncertain. V was pared by 3 bases and J by 0 bases, with 6 bases between. This CDR3 spans 13 amino acids. The germline gives CDR1 MNHEY, CDR2 SMNVEV (reference sequence).

The gene calls are TRBV2 and TRBJ2-2; 8 bases are shared with TRBD2. The V gene end was trimmed by 3 bases and the J gene end by 5 bases; junction bases not matched to a gene: 2. CDR3 size: 14 residues. Germline V CDR1 and CDR2: SNHLY, FYNNEI. The CDR3 DNA follows: TGTGCCAGCAGTGAGACTAGCGCGACCGGGGAGCTGTTTTTT. Its protein product is CASSETSATGELFF.

CDR3 DNA sequence: TGTGCCAGCAGCCCTACTAGCGCAAACGAGCAGTACTTC. It is translated as CASSPTSANEQYF. This chain links TRBV7-9 with TRBJ2-7, with 7 bases fitting TRBD2. Germline V gene lookup returns CDR1 SEHNR and CDR2 FQNEAQ (reference sequence). The J segment lost 5 bases and the V segment lost 5 bases, leaving 6 bases of the junction unmatched. The CDR3 totals 13 residues.

The CDR3 spells CASSPRGALLTTDTQYF. In DNA, the CDR3 is TGTGCCAGCAGCCCCCGCGGAGCCCTACTAACCACAGATACGCAGTATTTT. V gene TRBV27 combines with J gene TRBJ2-3; D ambiguous. Germline V CDR1 and CDR2: MNHEY, SMNVEV (reference sequence). This CDR3 spans 17 amino acids. V lost 6 bases and J 2 bases, leaving 21 bases between the germline ends.

In its sample, this clone was seen a few times. The chain joins TRBV28 to TRBJ2-3, with 7 bases matching TRBD1. J was trimmed by 1 base and V by 4 bases; bases with no gene match: 20. The CDR3 consists of 20 residues. CDR1 MDHEN and CDR2 SYDVKM come from the germline V gene. CDR3 loop: CASSYEIRGQGVAGTDTQYF. The CDR3 DNA reads TGTGCCAGCAGTTATGAGATTAGGGGCCAGGGGGTTGCGGGCACAGATACGCAGTATTTT. Based on the CDR3 plus reference TRBV28 and TRBJ2-3, the full variable domain is DVKVTQSSRYLVKRTGEKVFLECVQDMDHENMFWYRQDPGLGLRLIYFSYDVKMKEKGDIPEGYSVSREKKERFSLILESASTNQTSMYLCASSYEIRGQGVAGTDTQYFGPGTRLTVL.

The chain recombines TRBV3-1 (or the pseudogene TRBV3-2) with TRBJ1-2; 9 nucleotides align to TRBD1. The J segment lost 0 bases and the V segment lost 6 bases, leaving 5 bases of the junction unmatched. Germline lookup yields CDR1 LGHDT and CDR2 YNNKEL (reference sequence). This CDR3 spans 15 amino acids. The CDR3 protein is CASRGTGPSNYGYTF. DNA for the CDR3: TGTGCCAGCAGAGGGACAGGGCCTTCTAACTATGGCTACACCTTC.

The chain links TRBV7-2 to TRBJ2-3; D is undetermined. The CDR3 totals 16 residues. V lost 2 bases and J lost 2, with 14 bases in between. The germline V gene has CDR1 SGHTA and CDR2 FQGNSA. CDR3: CASSLTVSGATDTQYF. The CDR3 region has the DNA TGTGCCAGCAGCTTAACGGTCTCTGGAGCCACAGATACGCAGTATTTT.

The sample holds one count of this clone. V is TRBV30 and J is TRBJ2-1; 15 nucleotides agree with TRBD2. The CDR3 is made up of 14 amino acids. Germline CDR1 reads GTSNPN; CDR2 reads SVGIG (reference sequence). V dropped 8 bases and J dropped 7; count of bases not matched to a gene: 6. CDR3 protein: CAGGLAGGRNEQFF. The CDR3 region has the DNA TGTGCCGGGGGACTAGCGGGAGGAAGAAATGAGCAGTTCTTC.

The gene calls are TRBV7-8 and TRBJ2-5; 14 nucleotides agree with TRBD2. Per the germline V gene, CDR1 is SGHVS and CDR2 is FQNEAQ. The CDR3 extends over 15 amino acids. J was trimmed by 4 bases and V by 5 bases; bases with no gene match: 3. The CDR3 sequence: CASSGGLAGGETQYF. CDR3 nucleotides: TGTGCCAGCAGCGGCGGACTAGCGGGAGGAGAGACCCAGTACTTC.

The V and J genes are TRBV7-3 and TRBJ2-3; TRBD1 is a possible D gene (5 bases). CDR3 length equals 14 residues. Per germline, CDR1 SGHTA and CDR2 FQGTGA. V was cut by 3 bases and J by 4 bases, with 11 bases left in between. This CDR3 is CASSLYQGSDTQYF. The CDR3 nucleotides are TGTGCCAGCAGCTTGTATCAGGGATCAGATACGCAGTATTTT. Full variable domain (outside the CDR3, taken from reference TRBV7-3 and TRBJ2-3): GAGVSQTPSNKVTEKGKYVELRCDPISGHTALYWYRQSLGQGPEFLIYFQGTGAADDSGLPNDRFFAVRPEGSVSTLKIQRTERGDSAVYLCASSLYQGSDTQYFGPGTRLTVL.

The chain links TRBV6-2 or TRBV6-3 to TRBJ2-7; D uncertain. Per the germline V gene, CDR1 is MNHEY and CDR2 is SVGEGT. The ends were cut back, 6 bases at V and 2 bases at J, with 17 bases in the middle. The CDR3 has 15 amino acids. CDR3 sequence reads: CASRPGPDPPYEQYV. CDR3 nucleotide sequence: TGTGCCAGCAGACCTGGGCCAGACCCTCCCTACGAGCAGTACGTC.

The gene calls are TRBV11-2 and TRBJ2-5, with 9 bases that match TRBD2. Germline CDR1 and CDR2: SGHAT and FQNNGV. Trimming removed 0 bases from V and 4 bases from J; junction bases left unmatched: 6. The CDR3 extends over 16 amino acids. CDR3 region: CASSLEGGGALETQYF. CDR3 nucleotides: TGTGCCAGCAGCTTAGAGGGCGGGGGGGCCTTAGAGACCCAGTACTTC. The full variable domain, completed using reference TRBV11-2 and TRBJ2-5, is EAGVAQSPRYKIIEKRQSVAFWCNPISGHATLYWYQQILGQGPKLLIQFQNNGVVDDSQLPKDRFSAERLKGVDSTLKIQPAKLEDSAVYLCASSLEGGGALETQYFGPGTRLLVL.

The genes are TRBV19 and TRBJ1-1, with D maybe TRBD1 (6 bases). Between the trimmed V and J ends, which lost 3 bases and 6 bases, there was a span of 14 bases. This CDR3 contains 14 residues. Germline V lookup: CDR1 LNHDA, CDR2 SQIVND (reference sequence). CDR3 sequence reads: CASSMIRGYAEAFF. The CDR3 region has the DNA TGTGCCAGTAGTATGATCAGGGGTTATGCTGAAGCTTTCTTT.

This sequence joins TRBV13 and TRBJ2-1; 11 nucleotides match TRBD2. CDR1 is PRHDT and CDR2 is FYEKMQ in the germline V gene (reference sequence). The CDR3 totals 15 residues. V was clipped by 1 base and J by 7 bases; unmatched bases: 3. The CDR3 spells CASSLVTSGGNEQFF. In DNA, the CDR3 is TGTGCCAGCAGCTTAGTTACTAGCGGGGGAAATGAGCAGTTCTTC.

The V and J genes are TRBV3-1 (or the pseudogene TRBV3-2) and TRBJ1-1; TRBD1 matches 10 bases. With V trimmed by 5 bases and J by 8 bases, 8 bases remained unmatched. The germline V gene has CDR1 LGHDT and CDR2 YNNKEL (reference sequence). The CDR3 is 14 amino acids. As DNA, the CDR3 is TGTGCCAGCAGCAACCCGGGACAGGGGAAGGAAGCTTTCTTT. This translates into CASSNPGQGKEAFF.